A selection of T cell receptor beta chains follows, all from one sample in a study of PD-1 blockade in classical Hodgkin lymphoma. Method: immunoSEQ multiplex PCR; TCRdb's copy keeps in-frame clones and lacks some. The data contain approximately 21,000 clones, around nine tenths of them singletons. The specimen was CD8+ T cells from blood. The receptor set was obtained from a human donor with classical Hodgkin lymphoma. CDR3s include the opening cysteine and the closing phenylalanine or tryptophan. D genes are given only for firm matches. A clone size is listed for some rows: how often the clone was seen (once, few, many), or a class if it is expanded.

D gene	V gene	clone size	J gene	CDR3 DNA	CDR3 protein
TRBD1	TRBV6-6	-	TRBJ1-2	TGTGCCAGCAGTTACTCGACAGGGGGCCGGGATGGCTACACCTTC	CASSYSTGGRDGYTF
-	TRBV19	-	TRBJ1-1	TGTGCCAGTAGTATCAGAAGGGAATCCTATCCAAACACTGAAGCTTTCTTT	CASSIRRESYPNTEAFF
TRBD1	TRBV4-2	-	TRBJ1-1	TGTGCCAGCAGCCAAATGGGGACAGGCGCTCTCACTGAAGCTTTCTTT	CASSQMGTGALTEAFF
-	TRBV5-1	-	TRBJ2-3	TGCGCCAGCAGCCCCTGGGGTTTTGCAGGGTTCACAGATACGCAGTATTTT	CASSPWGFAGFTDTQYF
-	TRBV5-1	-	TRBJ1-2	TGCGCCAGCAGCCCTTTTTCCCCGGGAAACTATGGCTACACCTTC	CASSPFSPGNYGYTF
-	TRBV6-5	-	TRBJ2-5	TGTGCCAGCAGTTACGGGGGAGAGACCCAGTACTTC	CASSYGGETQYF
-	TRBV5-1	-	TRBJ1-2	TGCGCCAGCAGCACGGACAGCCCCGGGGATGGCTACACCTTC	CASSTDSPGDGYTF
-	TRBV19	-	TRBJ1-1	TGTGCCAGTAATCAGTACCTTTCGAACACTGAAGCTTTCTTT	CASNQYLSNTEAFF
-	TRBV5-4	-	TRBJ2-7	TGTGCCAGCAGGGATCGTGGGGGGGCTCACGAGCAGTACTTC	CASRDRGGAHEQYF
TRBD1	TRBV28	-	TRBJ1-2	TGTGCCAGCAGTTTGGCACAGGGGCGAAATAACTATGGCTACACCTTC	CASSLAQGRNNYGYTF
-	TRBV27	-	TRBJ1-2	TGTGCCAGCAGTTTTGGCTCGATGGCTAACTATGGCTACACCTTC	CASSFGSMANYGYTF
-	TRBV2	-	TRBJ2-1	TGTGCCAGCAGTGTTAGGGCGGGGGCCAATGAGCAGTTCTTC	CASSVRAGANEQFF
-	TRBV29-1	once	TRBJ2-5	TGCAGCGTTGAACGATATACCGGGAAAGAGACCCAGTACTTC	CSVERYTGKETQYF
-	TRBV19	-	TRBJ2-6	TGTGCCAGTAAAACGGGGAGCTCTGGGGCCAACGTCCTGACTTTC	CASKTGSSGANVLTF
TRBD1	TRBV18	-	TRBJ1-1	TGTGCCAGCTCAAAAGACAGGGACCTAGGAGCTTTCTTT	CASSKDRDLGAFF
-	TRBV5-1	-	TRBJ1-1	TGCGCCAGCAGCTTGAGCAGGGGAGGGTACACTGAAGCTTTCTTT	CASSLSRGGYTEAFF
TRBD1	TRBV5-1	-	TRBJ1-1	TGCGCCAGCAGCTCCACTCCGGGACAGGGAATCGCTGAAGCTTTCTTT	CASSSTPGQGIAEAFF
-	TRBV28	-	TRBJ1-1	TGTGCCAGCAGCCCTACAGGGAACACTGAAGCTTTCTTT	CASSPTGNTEAFF
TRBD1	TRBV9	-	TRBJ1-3	TGTGCCAGCAGCGCCCCCGCCGGACAGGGCTTCGGTCCCATATATTTT	CASSAPAGQGFGPIYF
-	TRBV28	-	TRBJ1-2	TGTGCCAGCAGTTTCAACAGACCAGCCCAATATGGCTACACCTTC	CASSFNRPAQYGYTF
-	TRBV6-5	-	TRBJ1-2	TGTGCCAGCAGTTACCTACCCCTGGGGGACTATGGCTACACCTTC	CASSYLPLGDYGYTF
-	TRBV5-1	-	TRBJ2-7	TGCGCCAGCAGCTTGATAGGGACGGCCTACGAGCAGTACTTC	CASSLIGTAYEQYF
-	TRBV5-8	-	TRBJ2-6	TGTGCCAGCAGCTTGGGTTGGGTTGATCGTTCTGGGGCCAACGTCCTGACTTTC	CASSLGWVDRSGANVLTF
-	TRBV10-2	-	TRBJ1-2	TGCGCCAGCAGTGAGGCCGCCAGAGACTATGGCTACACCTTC	CASSEAARDYGYTF
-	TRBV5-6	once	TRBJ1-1	TGTGCCAGCAGCTTGGGTAGGAACACTGAAGCTTTCTTT	CASSLGRNTEAFF
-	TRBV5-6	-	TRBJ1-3	TGTGCCAGCAGCTTGTTGCCGAAGAGTGGGGCTGCTGGAAACACCATATATTTT	CASSLLPKSGAAGNTIYF
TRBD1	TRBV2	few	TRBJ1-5	TGTGCCAGCGGAAATTGGACAGGGCCCCAAGTACGCAATCAGCCCCAGCATTTT	CASGNWTGPQVRNQPQHF
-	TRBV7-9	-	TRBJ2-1	TGTGCCAGCTTACCCTGGCAGGGCCAAAATGAGCAGTTCTTC	CASLPWQGQNEQFF
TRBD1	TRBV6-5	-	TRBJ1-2	TGTGCCAGCAGTTACTTCCAGGGGGCGAACTATGGCTACACCTTC	CASSYFQGANYGYTF
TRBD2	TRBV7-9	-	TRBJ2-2	TGTGCCAGCAGCTTACCGCGACTAGCGGGGAACACCGGGGAGCTGTTTTTT	CASSLPRLAGNTGELFF
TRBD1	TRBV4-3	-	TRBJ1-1	TGCGCCAGCAGTCCAGGGGGCACCGAAGCTTTCTTT	CASSPGGTEAFF
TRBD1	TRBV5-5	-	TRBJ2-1	TGTGCCAGCATTAAGGGCCCGGGACAGGGGGTACTAGCGGCCTACAATGAGCAGTTCTTC	CASIKGPGQGVLAAYNEQFF
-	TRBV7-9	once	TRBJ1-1	TGTGCCAGCAGCCCCTATGACGGCACTGAAGCTTTCTTT	CASSPYDGTEAFF
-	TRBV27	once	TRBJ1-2	TGTGCCAGCAGTCCCCACAGGGATATTAACTATGGCTACACCTTC	CASSPHRDINYGYTF
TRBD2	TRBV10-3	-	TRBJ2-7	TGTGCCATCAGTGAGTCGACGGGGGGAACTGGTCACTACGAGCAGTACTTC	CAISESTGGTGHYEQYF
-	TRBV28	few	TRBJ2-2	TGTGCCACGACAAGGGGGGGCGCCGACACCGGGGAGCTGTTTTTT	CATTRGGADTGELFF
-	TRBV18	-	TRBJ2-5	TGTGCCAGCTCACCAGGGGCTCAAGAGACCCAGTACTTC	CASSPGAQETQYF
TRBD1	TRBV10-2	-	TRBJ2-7	TGCGCCAGCAGAGATTCCGGGACAGGGTCGTCCGAGCAGTACTTC	CASRDSGTGSSEQYF
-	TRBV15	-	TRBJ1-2	TGTGCCACCAGCATGGGAGCCTATGGCTACACCTTC	CATSMGAYGYTF
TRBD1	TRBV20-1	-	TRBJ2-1	TGCAGTGCTAGCCGGGACAGGGTGTTCTTC	CSASRDRVFF
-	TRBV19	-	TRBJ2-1	TGTGCCAGTAGTTCCTGGGGCTCCTACAATGAGCAGTTCTTC	CASSSWGSYNEQFF
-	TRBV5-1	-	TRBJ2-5	TGCGCCAGCAGCTCGGCCCCGGGCGTCGGGGAGACCCAGTACTTC	CASSSAPGVGETQYF
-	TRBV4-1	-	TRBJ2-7	TGCGCCAGCAGCCAGATCCCGGACCTCCTAGCGTCCGAGCAGTACTTC	CASSQIPDLLASEQYF
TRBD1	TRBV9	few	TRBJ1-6	TGTGCCAGCAGCGTAGGGGACAGGATCAATTCACCCCTCCACTTT	CASSVGDRINSPLHF
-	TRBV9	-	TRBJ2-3	TGTGCCAGCAGCCCACGGAGGGGGGAGGGTGGGATTGATACGCAGTATTTT	CASSPRRGEGGIDTQYF
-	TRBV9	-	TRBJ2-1	TGTGCCAGCAGCGTAGACGTGGATGCACAGACCTACAATGAGCAGTTCTTC	CASSVDVDAQTYNEQFF
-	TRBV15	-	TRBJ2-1	TGTGCCACCAGCAGAGTACAGTACAATGAGCAGTTCTTC	CATSRVQYNEQFF
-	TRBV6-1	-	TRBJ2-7	TGTGCCAGCATCCAATTGAGGGGGAGCTTCTACGAGCAGTACTTC	CASIQLRGSFYEQYF
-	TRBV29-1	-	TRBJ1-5	TGCAGCGTTGCGCAGGGGCCCTATCAGCCCCAGCATTTT	CSVAQGPYQPQHF
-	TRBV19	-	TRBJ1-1	TGTGCCAGTAGTTTCACCGGGGGTTGGTACACTGAAGCTTTCTTT	CASSFTGGWYTEAFF
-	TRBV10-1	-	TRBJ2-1	TGCGCCAGCAGTGAAGGACTAGGGGGGAATGAGCAGTTCTTC	CASSEGLGGNEQFF
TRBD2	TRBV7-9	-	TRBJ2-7	TGTGCCAGCAGCCCCCCCCTGCCTAGCGGGGGAATTGGCGAGCAGTACTTC	CASSPPLPSGGIGEQYF
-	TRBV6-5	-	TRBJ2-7	TGTGCCAGCAGTGGGGACTCCTTCTACGAGCAGTACTTC	CASSGDSFYEQYF
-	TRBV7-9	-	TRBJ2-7	TGTGCCAGCAGTCCTCCCCGGGACCACGCTTACGAGCAGTACTTC	CASSPPRDHAYEQYF
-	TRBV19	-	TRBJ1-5	TGTGCCAGTACCGGTTTGAGTCAGGGGAGCAATCAGCCCCAGCATTTT	CASTGLSQGSNQPQHF
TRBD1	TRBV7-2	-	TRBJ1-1	TGTGCCAGCAGCAGACAGGGGCGGGACACTGAAGCTTTCTTT	CASSRQGRDTEAFF
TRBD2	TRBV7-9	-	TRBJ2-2	TGTGCCAGCAGCGTGACCGGGACTAGCGGGACGTTCGGGGAGCTGTTTTTT	CASSVTGTSGTFGELFF